The entry that follows covers one T cell receptor (beta chain) sequence. Repertoires were generated with immunoSEQ multiplex PCR, while TCRdb's copy carries only in-frame clones and drops some. The table lists around 180,000 clones, approximately 90% of them singletons. This sample was taken from a study of T cell responses to AZD1222 COVID-19 vaccine. Germline CDR1 reads SGHTA; CDR2 reads FQGNSA. V was clipped by 2 bases and J by 3 bases, with 8 bases between them. The CDR3 sequence is 14 residues long. The sequence derives from an adult in good health. J is TRBJ2-1 and V is TRBV7-2; TRBD2 might be the D (5 bases). Here the sequenced sample was peripheral blood, taken on day 0 of AZD1222 vaccination. The CDR3 spells CASSLYGIYNEQFF. For the CDR3, the DNA is TGTGCCAGCAGCTTATACGGGATCTACAATGAGCAGTTCTTC.